This TCR beta chain was identified in a study of T-cell reconstitution after alpha-beta-depleted transplantation in children. V was clipped by 3 bases and J by 6 bases, with 6 bases between them. The CDR3 is 12 residues long. This clonotype has ten or more counts. Construction of the TCRbeta library involved unique molecular identifiers. TCRdb ran MiXCR on the PCR reads and lists one entry per CDR3 protein. This table has fewer than 550,000 distinct CDR3 sequences, 8% to 11% appearing once. Sequenced material: PBMCs, taken before TCRalphabeta/CD19-depleted stem cell transplant. V gene TRBV12-3 or TRBV12-4 combines with J gene TRBJ2-1; D gene ambiguous. This clonotype originated in a child aged 2 to 9 with inherited bone marrow failure, due to receive a stem cell transplant. CDR3 coding DNA: TGTGCCAGCAGTTTCGAAGTCAATGAGCAGTTCTTC. As protein: CASSFEVNEQFF.